This TCR beta chain was sequenced for a study of blood T cells in healthy people across ages. Trimming cost V 3 bases and J 3 bases; bases outside gene matches: 7. Germline V CDR1 and CDR2: SGHRS, YFSETQ. CDR3 size: 15 residues. Combining a sample-barcoded 5' primer with a J-beta primer mix, a second PCR ran for roughly 6 to 12 cycles. TCRdb reprocessed the 5' RACE reads via MiXCR and lists one record per CDR3 protein. This sample yields 550,000 to 600,000 distinct CDR3 sequences, of which 27% are seen a single time; roughly 20% belongs to the top ten. Every participating donor contributed roughly 11 milliliters of peripheral blood through a draw.

The clonotype comes from a woman between 65 and 79 years old in good health. Sequencing was performed on blood. The J gene is TRBJ2-5, the V gene TRBV5-1, with 8 bases aligning to TRBD2. CDR3 protein: CASSSSGTREETQYF. The CDR3 coding sequence is TGCGCCAGCAGCTCCTCCGGGACTAGGGAAGAGACCCAGTACTTC.